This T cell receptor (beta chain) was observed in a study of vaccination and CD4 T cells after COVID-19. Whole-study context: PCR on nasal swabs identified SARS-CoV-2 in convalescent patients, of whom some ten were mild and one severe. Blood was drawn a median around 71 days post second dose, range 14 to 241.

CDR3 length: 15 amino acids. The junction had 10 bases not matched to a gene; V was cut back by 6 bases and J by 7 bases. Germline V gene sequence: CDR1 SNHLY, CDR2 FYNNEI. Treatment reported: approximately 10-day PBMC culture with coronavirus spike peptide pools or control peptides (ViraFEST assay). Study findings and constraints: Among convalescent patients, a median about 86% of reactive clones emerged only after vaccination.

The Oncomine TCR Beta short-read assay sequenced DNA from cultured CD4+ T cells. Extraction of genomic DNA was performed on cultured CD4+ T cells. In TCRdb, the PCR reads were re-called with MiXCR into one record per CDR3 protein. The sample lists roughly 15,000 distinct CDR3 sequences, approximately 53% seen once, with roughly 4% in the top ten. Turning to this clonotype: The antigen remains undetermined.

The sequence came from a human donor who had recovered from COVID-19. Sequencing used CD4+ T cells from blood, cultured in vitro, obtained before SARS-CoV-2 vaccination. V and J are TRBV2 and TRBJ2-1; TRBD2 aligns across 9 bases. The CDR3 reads CASRKRASGENEQFF. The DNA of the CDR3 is TGTGCCAGCAGAAAACGCGCTAGCGGGGAGAATGAGCAGTTCTTC.